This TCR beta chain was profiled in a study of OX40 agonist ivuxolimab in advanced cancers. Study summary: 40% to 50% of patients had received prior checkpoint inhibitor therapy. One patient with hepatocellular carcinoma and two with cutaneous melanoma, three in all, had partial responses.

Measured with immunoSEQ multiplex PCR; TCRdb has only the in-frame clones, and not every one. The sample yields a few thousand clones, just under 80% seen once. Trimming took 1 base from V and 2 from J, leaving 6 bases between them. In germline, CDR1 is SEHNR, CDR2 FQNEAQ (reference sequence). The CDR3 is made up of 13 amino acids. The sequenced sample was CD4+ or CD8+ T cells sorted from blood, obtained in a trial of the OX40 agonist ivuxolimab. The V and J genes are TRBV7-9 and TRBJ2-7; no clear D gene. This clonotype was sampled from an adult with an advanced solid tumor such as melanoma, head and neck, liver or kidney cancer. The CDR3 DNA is TGTGCCAGCAGCTTAGGGGGTACCTACGAGCAGTACTTC. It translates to CASSLGGTYEQYF.